The present entry profiles one TCR beta chain with its context. These data originate in a study of cytomegalovirus exposure and HLA in healthy donors. This CDR3 is 12 amino acids long. With V trimmed by 11 bases and J by 3 bases, 4 bases remained unmatched. The germline gives CDR1 SNHLY, CDR2 FYNNEI. Researchers ran the PCR with 60 Vbeta and 13 Jbeta primers. Sequencing used immunoSEQ multiplex PCR; TCRdb keeps in-frame clones, though not all of them. The sample has 120,000 to 150,000 clones; roughly 84% are singletons. The sequenced sample consisted of PBMCs. This rearrangement joins TRBV2 to TRBJ2-7, with 10 bases lining up with TRBD1. The receptor's source is a boy between 2 and 15 years old in good health and CMV-seronegative. The CDR3 DNA reads TGTGCCGGGCGGACAGGGGGCTACGAGCAGTACTTC. As protein: CAGRTGGYEQYF.